The present T cell receptor (beta chain) was sequenced within a study of blood T cell repertoires in COVID-19. Trimming left V 3 bases short and J 6 bases short, with 15 bases between. The CDR3 length is 13 residues. Looked up from germline, CDR1 is GTSNPN and CDR2 is SVGIG (reference sequence). The assay was immunoSEQ multiplex PCR, and TCRdb's table has in-frame clones only and misses some. This table has around 470,000 clones, 89% appearing once. The sequencing input was peripheral blood. The chain uses TRBV30 and TRBJ2-7; D gene unclear. The TCR sequence derives from a man aged 18 to 29 with COVID-19, enrolled during active disease. As DNA, the CDR3 is TGTGCCTGGAGCCCCCGGGTGAAGATCGAGCAGTACTTC. Translated, it gives CAWSPRVKIEQYF.